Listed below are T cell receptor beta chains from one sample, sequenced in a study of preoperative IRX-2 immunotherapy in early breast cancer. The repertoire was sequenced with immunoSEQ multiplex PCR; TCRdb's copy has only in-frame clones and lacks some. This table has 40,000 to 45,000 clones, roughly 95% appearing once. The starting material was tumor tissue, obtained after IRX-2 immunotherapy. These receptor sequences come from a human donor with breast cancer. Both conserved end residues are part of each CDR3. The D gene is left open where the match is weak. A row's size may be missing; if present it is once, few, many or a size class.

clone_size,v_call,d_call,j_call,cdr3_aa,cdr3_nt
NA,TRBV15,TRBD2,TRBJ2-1,CATSSEGAGGLNEQFF,TGTGCCACCAGCAGTGAGGGAGCGGGAGGTCTTAATGAGCAGTTCTTC
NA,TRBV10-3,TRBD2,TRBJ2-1,CAISNAPGAGGSFDNEQFF,TGTGCCATCTCCAACGCCCCTGGGGCGGGAGGGTCATTCGACAATGAGCAGTTCTTC
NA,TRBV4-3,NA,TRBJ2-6,CASSPRRDVTKSGQRLTF,TGCGCCAGCAGCCCCCGTCGAGACGTCACAAAGTCGGGCCAACGTCTGACTTTC
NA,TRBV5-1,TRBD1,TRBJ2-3,CASSQGQGQDTQYF,TGCGCCAGCAGCCAGGGACAGGGTCAAGATACGCAGTATTTT
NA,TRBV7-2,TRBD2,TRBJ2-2,CASSSRLAGVTGELFF,TGTGCCAGCAGCTCGAGACTAGCGGGTGTCACCGGGGAGCTGTTTTTT
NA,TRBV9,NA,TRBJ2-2,CASSVDPIGSGELFF,TGTGCCAGCAGCGTAGACCCCATCGGTTCCGGGGAGCTGTTTTTT
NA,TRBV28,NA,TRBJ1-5,CASSPSGRDSNQPQHF,TGTGCCAGCAGTCCCTCGGGGAGGGATAGCAATCAGCCCCAGCATTTT
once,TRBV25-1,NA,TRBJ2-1,CASSDADNEQFF,TGTGCCAGCAGTGACGCCGACAATGAGCAGTTCTTC
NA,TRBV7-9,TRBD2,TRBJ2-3,CASSLGRSASGSTDTQYF,TGTGCCAGCAGCTTAGGACGGTCGGCTAGCGGAAGCACAGATACGCAGTATTTT
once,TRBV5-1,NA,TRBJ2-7,CASSFGSRGEQYF,TGCGCCAGCAGCTTTGGGTCCCGAGGGGAGCAGTACTTC